This paragraph covers one T cell receptor beta chain sequence. The antigen is unknown. This clone may be a read error of a much larger clone one base away. General study points: Tumor memory CD4+ T cell TCR gene usage clustered with blood and lymph node memory CD4+ cells and lymph node naive CD4+ cells. Tumor-infiltrating Treg TCR alpha and beta sequences overlapped most with tumor naive CD4+ T cells, then blood naive.

Constant-region reverse primers amplified full-length variable regions, followed by semi-nested Nested Universal Primer A PCR. TCRdb used MiXCR to reprocess the 5' RACE reads, holding one entry per CDR3 protein. The table lists roughly 23,000 distinct CDR3 sequences, roughly 29% of them singletons. The germline V gene has CDR1 SGHVS and CDR2 FNYEAQ. The CDR3 is 14 residues long. The rearrangement links TRBV7-6 to TRBJ2-7, with a weak D call TRBD1 (7 bases). This clonotype originated in a female donor with breast cancer. What was sequenced was tumor-infiltrating naive CD4+ T cells sorted from the breast tumor. The sample's subset: naive CD4+ T cells, CD4+CD45RA+CD25-. For the CDR3, the DNA is TGTGCCAGCAACTTAGGCCCAGGGGGAGGCGAGCAGTACTTC. As protein: CASNLGPGGGEQYF.